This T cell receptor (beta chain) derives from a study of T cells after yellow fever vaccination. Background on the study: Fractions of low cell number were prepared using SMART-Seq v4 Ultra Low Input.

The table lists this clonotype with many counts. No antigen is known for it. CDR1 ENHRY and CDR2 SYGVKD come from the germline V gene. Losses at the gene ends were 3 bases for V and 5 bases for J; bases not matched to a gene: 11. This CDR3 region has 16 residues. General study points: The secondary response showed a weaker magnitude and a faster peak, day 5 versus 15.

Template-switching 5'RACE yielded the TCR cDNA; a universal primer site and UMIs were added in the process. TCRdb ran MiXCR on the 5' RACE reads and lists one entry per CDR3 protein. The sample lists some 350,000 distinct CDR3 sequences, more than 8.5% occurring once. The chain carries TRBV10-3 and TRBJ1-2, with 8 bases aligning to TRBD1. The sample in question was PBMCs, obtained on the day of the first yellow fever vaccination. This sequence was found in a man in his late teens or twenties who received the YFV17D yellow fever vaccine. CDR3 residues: CAISDGGQDLKYGYTF. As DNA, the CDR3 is TGTGCCATCAGTGATGGGGGACAGGACCTTAAATATGGCTACACCTTC.